A single sample is the source of the 16 T cell receptor beta chains below, sequenced in a study of OX40 agonist ivuxolimab in advanced cancers. Data came from immunoSEQ multiplex PCR; TCRdb stores just in-frame clones and leaves some out. This sample has approximately 70,000 clones; roughly 81% occur once, and the top ten carry 1.6%. Specimen: CD4+ or CD8+ T cells sorted from blood, collected in a trial of the OX40 agonist ivuxolimab. All receptors come from an adult with an advanced solid tumor such as melanoma, head and neck, liver or kidney cancer.

The chain links TRBV11-2 to TRBJ2-1; TRBD2 matches at 7 bases. Germline V lookup: CDR1 SGHAT, CDR2 FQNNGV. The CDR3 spans 15 residues. V dropped 0 bases and J dropped 6; count of bases not matched to a gene: 5. For the CDR3, the DNA is TGTGCCAGCAGCTTAGACGCGGGAGAGGGCAATGAGCAGTTCTTC. Translating it yields CASSLDAGEGNEQFF.

This chain joins TRBV11-1 and TRBJ2-2; D is undetermined. The CDR3 contains 12 residues. V dropped 1 base and J dropped 6 bases, with 3 bases sitting between them. The germline V gene has CDR1 SGHAT and CDR2 FQDESV (reference sequence). CDR3 sequence (DNA): TGTGCCAGCAGCTTAGAGTCCGGGGAGCTGTTTTTT. As protein: CASSLESGELFF.

The genes are TRBV30 and TRBJ2-3; the D is unclear. The germline V gene has CDR1 GTSNPN and CDR2 SVGIG (reference sequence). V was pared by 2 bases and J by 5 bases, with 14 bases between. CDR3 length: 14 residues. CDR3 DNA: TGTGCCTGGAGTCCCAGAGCTCGAGGAGATACGCAGTATTTT. It codes for CAWSPRARGDTQYF.

The rearrangement joins TRBV5-5 to TRBJ1-1; 9 positions match TRBD1. CDR1 is SGHKS, CDR2 YYEKEE, per germline (reference sequence). The CDR3 sequence is 16 residues long. The junction had 11 bases not matched to a gene; V was cut back by 2 bases and J by 6 bases. CDR3 loop: CASSFIQGATFAEAFF. The DNA of the CDR3 is TGTGCCAGCAGCTTTATACAGGGGGCGACATTCGCTGAAGCTTTCTTT.

The V and J genes are TRBV7-9 and TRBJ2-3; TRBD2 matches 11 bases. Germline CDR1 and CDR2: SEHNR and FQNEAQ (reference sequence). Unmatched junction bases numbered 4, after V lost 4 bases and J lost 4 bases. CDR3 length equals 15 residues. The CDR3 nucleotides read TGTGCCAGCAGCTCTACTAGCGGGAGTTCAGATACGCAGTATTTT. The encoded protein is CASSSTSGSSDTQYF.

This clone was counted a single time. The J gene is TRBJ2-3, the V gene TRBV18, with 14 nucleotides matching TRBD2. Germline CDR1 KGHSH, CDR2 LQKENI. The CDR3 totals 17 residues. After removal of 0 bases from V and 3 bases from J, the junction contained 2 bases not matched to a gene. In DNA form, the CDR3 reads TGTGCCAGCTCACCACCGGGACTAGCGGGGGAGACAGATACGCAGTATTTT. Protein product: CASSPPGLAGETDTQYF.

This clone has a single count. The chain couples TRBV28 to TRBJ2-2; D gene ambiguous. V lost 6 bases and J 7 bases, leaving 9 bases between the germline ends. Germline CDR1 is MDHEN and CDR2 is SYDVKM. This CDR3 is built from 12 residues. CDR3 DNA sequence: TGTGCCAGCAGAGAAGACATCGGGGAGCTGTTTTTT. Its protein product is CASREDIGELFF. Full variable domain (missing parts from reference TRBV28 and TRBJ2-2): DVKVTQSSRYLVKRTGEKVFLECVQDMDHENMFWYRQDPGLGLRLIYFSYDVKMKEKGDIPEGYSVSREKKERFSLILESASTNQTSMYLCASREDIGELFFGEGSRLTVL.

This CDR3 reads CAWSNRAINEKLFF. The CDR3 coding sequence is TGTGCCTGGAGTAACCGGGCCATTAATGAAAAACTGTTTTTT. This chain uses TRBV30 with TRBJ1-4, with no clear D. CDR3 length: 14 amino acids. CDR1 and CDR2 from the germline V gene are GTSNPN and SVGIG (reference sequence). V lost 2 bases to trimming and J lost 4 bases, with 11 bases between them. Variable domain in full (rest from reference TRBV30 and TRBJ1-4): SQTIHQWPATLVQPVGSPLSLECTVEGTSNPNLYWYRQAAGRGLQLLFYSVGIGQISSEVPQNLSASRPQDRQFILSSKKLLLSDSGFYLCAWSNRAINEKLFFGSGTQLSVL.

The rearrangement uses TRBV4-1 and TRBJ2-5; D remains unclear. The DNA end favors TRBJ2-7, so the J call may be wrong. From germline, CDR1 is MGHRA and CDR2 YSYEKL. The CDR3 is 14 residues long. Here the CDR3 DNA reads TGCGCCAGCAGCCACGGCAGATTTTCCTACGAGCAGTACTTC. Translated: CASSHGRFSYEQYF.

The chain employs TRBV28 and TRBJ2-7; D not resolved. Trimming shortened V by 6 bases and J by 5 bases, and 20 bases separated the two germline ends. The V gene's germline CDR1 is MDHEN and CDR2 SYDVKM. CDR3 length: 15 amino acids. CDR3 DNA sequence: TGTGCCAGCAGGGTAGACCGACGGTTTAGCAACGAGCAGTACTTC. Translating gives CASRVDRRFSNEQYF.

This chain connects TRBV15 to TRBJ2-5; 8 positions match TRBD1. The CDR3 runs to 13 residues. Germline V gives CDR1 LNHNV, CDR2 YYDKDF (reference sequence). V lost 3 bases to trimming and J lost 3 bases; unmatched junction nucleotides: 0. CDR3 region: CATSRDREETQYF. CDR3 nucleotides: TGTGCCACCAGCAGGGACAGGGAAGAGACCCAGTACTTC.

The chain recombines TRBV5-4 with TRBJ2-1, with 12 bases fitting TRBD2. The CDR3 runs 15 residues. Germline assignment: CDR1 SGHNT and CDR2 YYREEE (reference sequence). V shed 4 bases, J shed 3 bases, and the junction held 2 bases outside the gene matches. CDR3 protein: CASSILAGGYNEQFF. CDR3 nucleotides: TGTGCCAGCAGCATACTAGCGGGAGGCTACAATGAGCAGTTCTTC.

The V and J genes are TRBV10-3 and TRBJ1-5; D unclear. The V end lost 8 bases, the J end lost 1 base, and 15 bases lay between the germline ends. The CDR3 extends over 15 amino acids. CDR1 is ENHRY, CDR2 SYGVKD, per germline. The CDR3 DNA reads as TGTGCCATCGCCAGCGGAGAAAAGAGCAATCAGCCCCAGCATTTT. As protein: CAIASGEKSNQPQHF.

V and J are TRBV28 and TRBJ2-6; D is ambiguous. Deletions cut 2 bases from V and 0 bases from J, with 11 bases between. This CDR3 has 17 amino acids. CDR1 and CDR2 (germline): MDHEN, SYDVKM. CDR3 sequence: CASSLGSTGSGANVLTF. CDR3 nucleotides: TGTGCCAGCAGTTTAGGCTCGACGGGCTCTGGGGCCAACGTCCTGACTTTC.

The CDR3 region is CASSSYGNEQYF. The CDR3 nucleotides are TGTGCCAGCAGTTCGTACGGGAACGAGCAGTACTTC. The genes are TRBV27 and TRBJ2-7; D perhaps matches TRBD2 (5 bases). The V gene lost 4 bases and the J gene lost 5 bases, with 9 bases spanning the gap. This CDR3 region has 12 residues. The V gene's germline CDR1 is MNHEY and CDR2 SMNVEV (reference sequence).

The chain couples TRBV5-8 to TRBJ1-1; D is unclear. CDR1 and CDR2 (germline): SGHTS, YDEGEE. The CDR3 loop spans 15 amino acids. Trimming took off 4 bases at V and 0 bases at J, with 13 bases between the two ends. The CDR3 protein is CASSPMPAMNTEAFF. CDR3 sequence (DNA): TGTGCCAGCAGCCCGATGCCAGCCATGAACACTGAAGCTTTCTTT.